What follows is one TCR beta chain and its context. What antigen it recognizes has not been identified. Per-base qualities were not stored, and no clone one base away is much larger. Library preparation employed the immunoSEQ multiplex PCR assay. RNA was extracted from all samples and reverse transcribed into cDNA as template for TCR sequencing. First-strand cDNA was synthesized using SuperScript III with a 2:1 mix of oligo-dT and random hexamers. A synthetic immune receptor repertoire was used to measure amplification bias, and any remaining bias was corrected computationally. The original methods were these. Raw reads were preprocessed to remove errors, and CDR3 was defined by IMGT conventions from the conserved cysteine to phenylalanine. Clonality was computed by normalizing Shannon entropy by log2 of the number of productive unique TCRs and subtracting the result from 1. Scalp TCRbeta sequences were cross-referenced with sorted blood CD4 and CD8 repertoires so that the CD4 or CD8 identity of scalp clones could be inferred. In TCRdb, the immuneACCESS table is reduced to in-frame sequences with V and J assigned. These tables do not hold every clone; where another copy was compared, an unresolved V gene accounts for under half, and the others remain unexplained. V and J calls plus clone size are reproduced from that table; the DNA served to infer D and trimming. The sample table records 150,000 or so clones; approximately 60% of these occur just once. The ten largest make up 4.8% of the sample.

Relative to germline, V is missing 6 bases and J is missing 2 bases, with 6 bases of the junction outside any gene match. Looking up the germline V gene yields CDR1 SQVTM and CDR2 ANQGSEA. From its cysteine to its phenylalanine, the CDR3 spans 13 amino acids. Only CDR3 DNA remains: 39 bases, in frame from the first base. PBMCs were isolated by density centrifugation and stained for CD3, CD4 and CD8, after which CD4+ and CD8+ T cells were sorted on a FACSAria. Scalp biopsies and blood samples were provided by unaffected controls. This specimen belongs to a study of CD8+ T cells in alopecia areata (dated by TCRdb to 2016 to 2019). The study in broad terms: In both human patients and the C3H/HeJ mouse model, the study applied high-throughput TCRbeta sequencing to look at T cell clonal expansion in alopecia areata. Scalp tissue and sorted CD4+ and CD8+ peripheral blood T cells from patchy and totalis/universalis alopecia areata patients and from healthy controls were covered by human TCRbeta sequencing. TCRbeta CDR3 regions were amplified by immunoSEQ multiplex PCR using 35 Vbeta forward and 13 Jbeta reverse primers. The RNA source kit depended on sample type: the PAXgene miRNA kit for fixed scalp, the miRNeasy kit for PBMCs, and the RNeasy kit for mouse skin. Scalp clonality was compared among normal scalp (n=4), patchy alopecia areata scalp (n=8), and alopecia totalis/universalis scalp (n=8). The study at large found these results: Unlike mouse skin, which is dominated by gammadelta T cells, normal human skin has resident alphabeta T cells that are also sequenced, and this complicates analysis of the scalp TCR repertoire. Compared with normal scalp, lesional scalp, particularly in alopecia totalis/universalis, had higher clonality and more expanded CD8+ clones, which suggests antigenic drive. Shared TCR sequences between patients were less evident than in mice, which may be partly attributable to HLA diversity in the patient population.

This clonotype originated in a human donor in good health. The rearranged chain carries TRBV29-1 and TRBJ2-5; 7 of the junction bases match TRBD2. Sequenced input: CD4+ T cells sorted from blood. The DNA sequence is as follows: TGCAGCGTGGGACTAAGGATGCAAGAGACCCAGTACTTC. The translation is CSVGLRMQETQYF.